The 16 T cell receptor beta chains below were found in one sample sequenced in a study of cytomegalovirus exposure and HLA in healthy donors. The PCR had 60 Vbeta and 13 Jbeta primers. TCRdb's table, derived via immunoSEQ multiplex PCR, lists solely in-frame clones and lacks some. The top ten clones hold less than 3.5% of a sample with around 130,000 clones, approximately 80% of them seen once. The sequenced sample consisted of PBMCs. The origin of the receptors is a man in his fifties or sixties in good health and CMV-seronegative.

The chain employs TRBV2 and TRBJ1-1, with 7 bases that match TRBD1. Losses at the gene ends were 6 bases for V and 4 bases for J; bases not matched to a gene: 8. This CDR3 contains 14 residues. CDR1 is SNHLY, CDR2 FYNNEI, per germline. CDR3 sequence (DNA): TGTGCCAGCAGAGAAACAGGGGCGGCCACTGAAGCTTTCTTT. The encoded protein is CASRETGAATEAFF.

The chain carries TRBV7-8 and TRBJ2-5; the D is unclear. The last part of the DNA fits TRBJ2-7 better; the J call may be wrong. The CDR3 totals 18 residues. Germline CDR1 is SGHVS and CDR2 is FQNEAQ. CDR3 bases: TGTGCCAGCAGCTTAGTGGCTGGCTGGCAGACAAGAGCTTACGAGCAGTACTTC. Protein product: CASSLVAGWQTRAYEQYF.

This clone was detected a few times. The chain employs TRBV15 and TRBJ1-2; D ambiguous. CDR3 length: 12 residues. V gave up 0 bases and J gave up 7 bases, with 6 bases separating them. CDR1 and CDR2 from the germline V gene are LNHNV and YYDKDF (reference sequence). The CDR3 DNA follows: TGTGCCACCAGCAGAGATCGGAGTGGCTACACCTTC. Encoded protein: CATSRDRSGYTF.

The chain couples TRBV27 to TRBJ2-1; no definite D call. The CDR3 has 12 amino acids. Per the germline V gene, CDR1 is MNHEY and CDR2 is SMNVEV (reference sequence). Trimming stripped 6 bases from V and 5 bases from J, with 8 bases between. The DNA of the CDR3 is TGTGCCAGCAGGCCTACTCACAATGAGCAGTTCTTC. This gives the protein CASRPTHNEQFF.

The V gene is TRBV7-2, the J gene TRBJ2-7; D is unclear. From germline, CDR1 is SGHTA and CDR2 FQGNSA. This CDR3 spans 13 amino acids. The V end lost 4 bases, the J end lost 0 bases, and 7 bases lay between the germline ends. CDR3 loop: CASSYTVSYEQYF. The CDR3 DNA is TGTGCCAGCAGCTACACCGTCTCCTACGAGCAGTACTTC.

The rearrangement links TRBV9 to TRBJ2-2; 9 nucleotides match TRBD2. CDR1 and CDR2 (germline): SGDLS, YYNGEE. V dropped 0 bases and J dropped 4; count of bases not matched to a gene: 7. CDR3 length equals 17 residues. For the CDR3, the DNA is TGTGCCAGCAGCGTAGCCGTAGCGGGGGACCTCACCGGGGAGCTGTTTTTT. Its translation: CASSVAVAGDLTGELFF.

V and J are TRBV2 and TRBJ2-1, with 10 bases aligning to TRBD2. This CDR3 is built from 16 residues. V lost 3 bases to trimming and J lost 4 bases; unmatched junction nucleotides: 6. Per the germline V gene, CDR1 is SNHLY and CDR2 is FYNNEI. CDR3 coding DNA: TGTGCCAGCAGTGAGGAACTAGCGGGGTTGTACAATGAGCAGTTCTTC. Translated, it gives CASSEELAGLYNEQFF. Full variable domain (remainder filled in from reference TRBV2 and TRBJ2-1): EPEVTQTPSHQVTQMGQEVILRCVPISNHLYFYWYRQILGQKVEFLVSFYNNEISEKSEIFDDQFSVERPDGSNFTLKIRSTKLEDSAMYFCASSEELAGLYNEQFFGPGTRLTVL.

DNA for the CDR3: TGTGCCAGCTCACCGGACAGGGGGGTCTACGAGCAGTACTTC. Translated, it gives CASSPDRGVYEQYF. V usage is TRBV18 and J usage is TRBJ2-7; 10 bases map to TRBD1. Losses at the gene ends were 3 bases for V and 3 bases for J; bases not matched to a gene: 2. This CDR3 comprises 14 residues. Per the germline V gene, CDR1 is KGHSH and CDR2 is LQKENI.

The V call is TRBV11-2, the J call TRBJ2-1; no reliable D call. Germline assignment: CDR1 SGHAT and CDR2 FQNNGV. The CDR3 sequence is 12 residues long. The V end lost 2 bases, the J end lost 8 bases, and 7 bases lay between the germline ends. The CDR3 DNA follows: TGTGCCAGCAGCTTACGGGTCGATGAGCAGTTCTTC. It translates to CASSLRVDEQFF.

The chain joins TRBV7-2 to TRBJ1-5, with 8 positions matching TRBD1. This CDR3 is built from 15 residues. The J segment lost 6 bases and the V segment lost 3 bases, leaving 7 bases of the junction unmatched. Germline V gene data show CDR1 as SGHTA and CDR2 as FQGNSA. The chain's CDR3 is CASSLTGVTAQPQHF. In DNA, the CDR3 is TGTGCCAGCAGCTTGACAGGGGTGACGGCTCAGCCCCAGCATTTT.

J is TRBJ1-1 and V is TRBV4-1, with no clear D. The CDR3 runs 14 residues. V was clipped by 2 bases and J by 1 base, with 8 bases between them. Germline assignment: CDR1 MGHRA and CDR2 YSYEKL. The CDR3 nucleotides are TGCGCCAGCAGCCAAAGGAGGCCGAACACTGAAGCTTTCTTT. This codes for CASSQRRPNTEAFF.

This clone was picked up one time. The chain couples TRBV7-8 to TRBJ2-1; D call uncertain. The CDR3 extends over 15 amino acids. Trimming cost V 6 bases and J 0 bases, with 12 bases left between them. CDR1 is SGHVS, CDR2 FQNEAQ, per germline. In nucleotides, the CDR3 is TGTGCCAGCAGTTACAGACGGTTCTCCTACAATGAGCAGTTCTTC. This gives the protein CASSYRRFSYNEQFF. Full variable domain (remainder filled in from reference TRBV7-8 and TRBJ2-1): GAGVSQSPRYKVAKRGQDVALRCDPISGHVSLFWYQQALGQGPEFLTYFQNEAQLDKSGLPSDRFFAERPEGSVSTLKIQRTQQEDSAVYLCASSYRRFSYNEQFFGPGTRLTVL.

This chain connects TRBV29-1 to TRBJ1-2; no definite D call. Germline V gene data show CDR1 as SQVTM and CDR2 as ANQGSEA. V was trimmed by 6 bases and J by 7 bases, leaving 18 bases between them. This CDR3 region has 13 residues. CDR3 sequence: CSVAPSVQSGYTF. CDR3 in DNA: TGCAGCGTCGCCCCCTCAGTCCAGTCTGGCTACACCTTC.

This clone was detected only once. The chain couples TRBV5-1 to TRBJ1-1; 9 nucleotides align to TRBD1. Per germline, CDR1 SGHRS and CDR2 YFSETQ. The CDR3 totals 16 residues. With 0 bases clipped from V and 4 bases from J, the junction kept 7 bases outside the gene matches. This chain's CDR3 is CASSLAHTGGGTEAFF. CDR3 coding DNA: TGCGCCAGCAGCTTGGCCCATACAGGGGGCGGCACTGAAGCTTTCTTT.

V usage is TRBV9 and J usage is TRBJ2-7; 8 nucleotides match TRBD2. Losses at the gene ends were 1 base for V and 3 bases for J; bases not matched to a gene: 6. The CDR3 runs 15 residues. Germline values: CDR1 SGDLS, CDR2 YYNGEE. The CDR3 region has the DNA TGTGCCAGCAGCGTATCATCGAGCGGGGGCTACGAGCAGTACTTC. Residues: CASSVSSSGGYEQYF.

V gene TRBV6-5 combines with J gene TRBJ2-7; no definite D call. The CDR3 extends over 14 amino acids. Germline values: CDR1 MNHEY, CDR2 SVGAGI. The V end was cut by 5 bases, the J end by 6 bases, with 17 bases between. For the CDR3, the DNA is TGTGCCAGCAGTCCCTACTACTCTGGCGCCGAGCAGTACTTC. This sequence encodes CASSPYYSGAEQYF.